These 26 T cell receptor beta chains were all obtained from the same sample, sequenced in a study of T cell responses to AZD1222 COVID-19 vaccine. The method was immunoSEQ multiplex PCR; TCRdb's version includes in-frame clones alone and lacks a portion of them. The top ten clones hold over 5% of a sample with 55,000 to 65,000 clones, roughly nine tenths of them seen once. Sequencing used peripheral blood, obtained 28 days after the second AZD1222 dose. Receptor source: an adult who received the AZD1222 COVID-19 vaccine.

The genes are TRBV7-8 and TRBJ1-2; D is undetermined. Trimming removed 1 base at V and 7 bases at J, with 16 bases between. The CDR3 totals 15 residues. In germline, CDR1 is SGHVS, CDR2 FQNEAQ. The CDR3: CASSLVSPAGGGYTF. In nucleotides, the CDR3 is TGTGCCAGCAGCTTAGTCTCCCCGGCCGGCGGTGGCTACACCTTC.

The chain joins TRBV19 to TRBJ1-2; D possibly corresponds to TRBD1 (6 bases). V dropped 3 bases and J dropped 0 bases, with 8 bases sitting between them. Germline V gene data show CDR1 as LNHDA and CDR2 as SQIVND (reference sequence). This CDR3 has 14 amino acids. CDR3 residues: CASSMDSTNYGYTF. Here the CDR3 DNA reads TGTGCCAGTAGTATGGACAGTACTAACTATGGCTACACCTTC.

The chain has TRBV2 and TRBJ2-7, with a weak D call TRBD1 (7 bases). The CDR3 has 14 amino acids. Germline loops: CDR1 SNHLY, CDR2 FYNNEI. V lost 3 bases and J 6 bases, leaving 15 bases between the germline ends. This CDR3 reads CASSDRGVFGEQYF. In DNA, the CDR3 is TGTGCCAGCAGTGACAGGGGGGTTTTTGGCGAGCAGTACTTC.

J is TRBJ2-2 and V is TRBV4-2; 8 bases are shared with TRBD2. V gave up 4 bases and J gave up 0 bases; unmatched junction bases: 1. CDR1 is LGHNA and CDR2 is YNFKEQ in the germline V gene. This CDR3 is 15 amino acids long. CDR3: CASSPGGANTGELFF. Written as DNA, the CDR3 is TGTGCCAGCAGCCCCGGGGGGGCGAACACCGGGGAGCTGTTTTTT.

V gene TRBV11-3 combines with J gene TRBJ2-2, with D possibly being TRBD1 (6 bases). V lost 5 bases to trimming and J lost 4 bases, with 11 bases between them. The CDR3 spans 14 residues. CDR1 SGHNT and CDR2 YENEEA come from the germline V gene. DNA of the CDR3: TGTGCCAGCAGCGCCCGGACAGCCACCGGGGAGCTGTTTTTT. It specifies CASSARTATGELFF.

The gene calls are TRBV19 and TRBJ1-5; D is possibly TRBD1 (5 bases). The ends were cut back, 6 bases at V and 2 bases at J, with 14 bases in the middle. The CDR3 consists of 15 residues. The V gene's germline CDR1 is LNHDA and CDR2 SQIVND (reference sequence). The CDR3 nucleotides are TGTGCCAGTAGCAATACAGGTAAGGGCAATCAGCCCCAGCATTTT. The encoded protein is CASSNTGKGNQPQHF.

CDR3 sequence: CASSQDLQVGQPQHF. The CDR3 DNA follows: TGTGCCAGCAGCCAAGATCTACAGGTTGGTCAGCCCCAGCATTTT. The chain couples TRBV3-1 (or the pseudogene TRBV3-2) to TRBJ1-5, with a possible D match to TRBD1 (5 bases). This CDR3 has 15 amino acids. V was clipped by 0 bases and J by 6 bases, with 12 bases between them. CDR1 LGHDT and CDR2 YNNKEL come from the germline V gene (reference sequence).

This chain uses TRBV7-9 with TRBJ1-2, with unresolved D. The V end was cut by 7 bases, the J end by 3 bases, with 15 bases between. This CDR3 comprises 14 residues. Germline V CDR1 and CDR2: SEHNR, FQNEAQ (reference sequence). CDR3 nucleotides: TGTGCCAGCACCCCCCCCGTGAGCCACTATGGCTACACCTTC. Residues: CASTPPVSHYGYTF.

The genes are TRBV6-2 or TRBV6-3 and TRBJ1-6, with no clear D. CDR1 is MNHEY, CDR2 SVGEGT, per germline. The CDR3 has 14 residues. V lost 2 bases and J 6 bases, leaving 8 bases between the germline ends. The CDR3 here is CASSYGRSNSPLHF. As DNA, the CDR3 is TGTGCCAGCAGTTACGGTCGGTCTAATTCACCCCTCCACTTT.

This clone has more than one count but fewer than ten. The chain links TRBV5-1 to TRBJ2-1, with 9 bases that match TRBD1. Germline V lookup: CDR1 SGHRS, CDR2 YFSETQ. The CDR3 is 15 amino acids. V lost 4 bases and J lost 4; bases outside the gene matches: 6. The CDR3 region has the DNA TGCGCCAGCAGCCGGGGACAGGGACCATACAATGAGCAGTTCTTC. Amino acid sequence: CASSRGQGPYNEQFF.

This chain joins TRBV6-2 or TRBV6-3 and TRBJ2-7; no clear D gene. There are 12 residues in the CDR3. The V gene's germline CDR1 is MNHEY and CDR2 SVGEGT. V shed 4 bases and J shed 3 bases, with 7 bases lying between them. CDR3 region: CASSSAYYEQYF. The CDR3 DNA sequence: TGTGCCAGCAGTTCTGCCTACTACGAGCAGTACTTC.

The chain combines TRBV30 with TRBJ1-3; D is uncertain. Germline V gives CDR1 GTSNPN, CDR2 SVGIG (reference sequence). This CDR3 region has 20 residues. Deletions cut 2 bases from V and 0 bases from J, with 26 bases between. The CDR3, as DNA: TGTGCCTGGAGTTACCGGGCCCAAGGAATCCCTCGCAACTCTGGAAACACCATATATTTT. It specifies CAWSYRAQGIPRNSGNTIYF.

The chain employs TRBV9 and TRBJ2-6, with D hard to call. The CDR3 extends over 18 amino acids. Germline V gene data show CDR1 as SGDLS and CDR2 as YYNGEE. Trimming pared 2 bases from V and 1 base from J, leaving 16 bases between. The CDR3: CASSVKGQAPSGANVLTF. CDR3 nucleotide sequence: TGTGCCAGCAGCGTGAAAGGGCAGGCTCCTTCTGGGGCCAACGTCCTGACTTTC. Supplemented by reference TRBV9 and TRBJ2-6, the full variable domain reads DSGVTQTPKHLITATGQRVTLRCSPRSGDLSVYWYQQSLDQGLQFLIQYYNGEERAKGNILERFSAQQFPDLHSELNLSSLELGDSALYFCASSVKGQAPSGANVLTFGAGSRLTVL.

Within the sample, this clone is medium-sized. V is TRBV30 and J is TRBJ2-1; D is perhaps TRBD1 (5 bases). V was cut by 5 bases and J by 9 bases, with 11 bases left in between. Germline V gene data show CDR1 as GTSNPN and CDR2 as SVGIG (reference sequence). This CDR3 has 11 residues. CDR3 bases: TGTGCCTGGGACCAGGGAACTGAGCAGTTCTTC. The encoded protein is CAWDQGTEQFF. Filled out from reference TRBV30 and TRBJ2-1, the complete variable domain reads SQTIHQWPATLVQPVGSPLSLECTVEGTSNPNLYWYRQAAGRGLQLLFYSVGIGQISSEVPQNLSASRPQDRQFILSSKKLLLSDSGFYLCAWDQGTEQFFGPGTRLTVL.

V usage is TRBV28 and J usage is TRBJ1-1; D uncertain. Germline V gene lookup returns CDR1 MDHEN and CDR2 SYDVKM. This CDR3 has 12 residues. Trimming took off 1 base at V and 0 bases at J, with 0 bases between the two ends. Written as DNA, the CDR3 is TGTGCCAGCAGTTTATTGAACACTGAAGCTTTCTTT. As protein: CASSLLNTEAFF. The whole variable domain, remainder taken from reference TRBV28 and TRBJ1-1, is DVKVTQSSRYLVKRTGEKVFLECVQDMDHENMFWYRQDPGLGLRLIYFSYDVKMKEKGDIPEGYSVSREKKERFSLILESASTNQTSMYLCASSLLNTEAFFGQGTRLTVV.

CDR3 protein: CASEAGGDTGELFF. In DNA, the CDR3 is TGTGCCAGCGAAGCGGGGGGAGACACCGGGGAGCTGTTTTTT. The V and J genes are TRBV21-1 and TRBJ2-2; no check of the table's D call, TRBD2, against the DNA was made. TRBV21-1 is given as a pseudogene. CDR3 size: 14 residues.

The chain recombines TRBV14 with TRBJ1-1; the match to TRBD1 covers 8 bases. The CDR3 is made up of 16 amino acids. With 2 bases clipped from V and 0 bases from J, the junction kept 5 bases outside the gene matches. Germline loops: CDR1 SGHDN, CDR2 FVKESK. The CDR3 reads CASSQRTGYMNTEAFF. Here the CDR3 DNA reads TGTGCCAGCAGCCAAAGGACAGGGTATATGAACACTGAAGCTTTCTTT.

The chain uses TRBV25-1 and TRBJ2-3; 8 bases match TRBD1. After removal of 0 bases from V and 3 bases from J, the junction contained 8 bases not matched to a gene. CDR3 length: 17 amino acids. Looked up from germline, CDR1 is MGHDK and CDR2 is SYGVNS. The DNA of the CDR3 is TGTGCCAGCAGTGAATACCTCGGACAGGGACGAACAGATACGCAGTATTTT. Translated, it gives CASSEYLGQGRTDTQYF.

V gene TRBV27 combines with J gene TRBJ1-2; D uncertain. CDR3 size: 15 residues. V was pared by 4 bases and J by 6 bases, with 18 bases between. Germline V lookup: CDR1 MNHEY, CDR2 SMNVEV (reference sequence). The chain's CDR3 is CASSSLSSGKHGYTF. The CDR3, as DNA: TGTGCCAGCAGTTCGCTTTCATCTGGGAAGCATGGCTACACCTTC.

This clone was recorded once. The chain combines TRBV24-1 with TRBJ2-1; D may correspond to TRBD1 or TRBD2 (5 bases each). The CDR3 runs 13 residues. Deletions cut 4 bases from V and 13 bases from J, with 16 bases between. Germline V gene sequence: CDR1 KGHDR, CDR2 SFDVKD. The CDR3 protein is CATSDYHGASQFF. CDR3 nucleotides: TGTGCCACCAGTGACTATCACGGGGCATCACAGTTCTTC.

The table lists this clone with a few counts. The chain links TRBV10-3 to TRBJ2-1, with a possible D match to TRBD1 (5 bases). Germline V gene sequence: CDR1 ENHRY, CDR2 SYGVKD. The CDR3 contains 15 residues. V lost 7 bases to trimming and J lost 6 bases, with 19 bases between them. The CDR3 loop is CAITDMGQGSNEQFF. DNA for the CDR3: TGTGCCATCACTGATATGGGGCAGGGTAGCAATGAGCAGTTCTTC.

This sequence joins TRBV6-5 and TRBJ1-4; TRBD1 matches 8 bases. The germline V gene encodes CDR1 MNHEY and CDR2 SVGAGI. The V segment lost 10 bases and the J segment 6 bases; nucleotides outside the gene matches: 7. There are 13 residues in the CDR3. The CDR3 nucleotides read TGTGCCACCTACAGGGGGGGGTATGAAAAACTGTTTTTT. Residues: CATYRGGYEKLFF.

The chain is built from TRBV5-1 and TRBJ1-2; maybe TRBD1 (5 bases). Germline V CDR1 and CDR2: SGHRS, YFSETQ. Trimming shortened V by 0 bases and J by 6 bases, and 12 bases separated the two germline ends. The CDR3 sequence is 14 residues long. As DNA, the CDR3 is TGCGCCAGCAGCTTGGGGACACCCCCCCATGGCTACACCTTC. Amino acids: CASSLGTPPHGYTF.

The rearrangement joins TRBV19 to TRBJ1-2, with D hard to call. Germline-derived CDR1 and CDR2 are LNHDA and SQIVND (reference sequence). Between the trimmed V and J ends, which lost 3 bases and 3 bases, there was a span of 8 bases. This CDR3 spans 13 amino acids. CDR3 amino acids: CASSIRRDYGYTF. The DNA for the CDR3 is TGTGCCAGTAGTATCCGTCGCGACTATGGCTACACCTTC.

This rearrangement joins TRBV11-2 to TRBJ2-1, with D unresolved. V was pared by 5 bases and J by 6 bases, with 14 bases between. The germline V gene has CDR1 SGHAT and CDR2 FQNNGV. CDR3 length equals 14 residues. CDR3 sequence reads: CASSPTRVTNEQFF. The CDR3 bases are TGTGCCAGCAGCCCTACTCGAGTCACCAATGAGCAGTTCTTC.

The chain has TRBV4-1 and TRBJ1-2; D remains ambiguous. Trimming removed 0 bases at V and 4 bases at J, with 9 bases between. This CDR3 has 14 amino acids. Germline CDR1 is MGHRA and CDR2 is YSYEKL. The CDR3 sequence: CASSQDDYSYGYTF. CDR3 bases: TGCGCCAGCAGCCAAGATGACTATTCCTATGGCTACACCTTC.